This T cell receptor beta chain was observed in a study of blood T cells in healthy people across ages. The germline gives CDR1 MNHEY, CDR2 SVGAGI. The CDR3 is 16 residues long. The germline V and J ends were trimmed by 0 bases and 3 bases, with 14 bases remaining between them. The authors ran a second PCR of 7 to 11 cycles using a sample-barcoded 5' primer and a J-beta primer mix. TCRdb reprocessed the 5' RACE reads via MiXCR and lists one record per CDR3 protein. The sample yields roughly 700,000 distinct CDR3 sequences, around 48% seen once. Drawing of peripheral blood yielded 7.5 to 10 milliliters from each donor. Each sample used at least 6 million PBMCs. Study-level findings and limits: Significant beta diversity loss was already apparent by age roughly 38, declining roughly linearly.

As concerns this clonotype: The antigen is unknown.

The chain employs TRBV6-5 and TRBJ1-1; D may be TRBD1 (6 bases). The sequencing sample was made of blood. This clonotype originated in a woman aged 60-75 years in good health. The CDR3, as DNA: TGTGCCAGCAGTTACTCAAAACAGGGCAGGGACACTGAAGCTTTCTTT. Its translation is CASSYSKQGRDTEAFF.